Sequencing of this T cell receptor (beta chain) was carried out in a study of cytomegalovirus exposure and HLA in healthy donors. Study information: HLA-typed donors were the source of about 85 million unique TCRs, which an early data release held. Overall study findings and caveats: Analysis was performed later, and it showed HLA-associated TCR beta chains to be more clonally expanded than equally common others. In a later analysis, across HLA loci, associated TCR counts were highest for DRB1, lowest for HLA-C.

Vbeta (60) and Jbeta (13) primers were used in the PCR. The protocol was immunoSEQ multiplex PCR, while the TCRdb copy is restricted to in-frame clones and leaves out a portion. Among around 160,000 clones, about four fifths were seen once, and the ten largest hold more than 7%. The CDR3 runs to 15 residues. Germline loops: CDR1 KGHSH, CDR2 LQKENI. A word on this clone: Its antigen is still unknown. The junction departs from germline at one end; a sequencing error may be responsible.

This chain joins TRBV18 and TRBJ1-1; D uncertain. Sequenced sample: PBMCs. The sequence derives from a male donor in good health and CMV-seropositive. CDR3 protein: CASPPIHDKNTEAFF. CDR3 in DNA: TGTGCCAGCCCACCAATTCACGACAAGAACACTGAAGCTTTCTTT. The whole variable domain, filled in from reference TRBV18 and TRBJ1-1, reads NAGVMQNPRHLVRRRGQEARLRCSPMKGHSHVYWYRQLPEEGLKFMVYLQKENIIDESGMPKERFSAEFPKEGPSILRIQQVVRGDSAAYFCASPPIHDKNTEAFFGQGTRLTVV.